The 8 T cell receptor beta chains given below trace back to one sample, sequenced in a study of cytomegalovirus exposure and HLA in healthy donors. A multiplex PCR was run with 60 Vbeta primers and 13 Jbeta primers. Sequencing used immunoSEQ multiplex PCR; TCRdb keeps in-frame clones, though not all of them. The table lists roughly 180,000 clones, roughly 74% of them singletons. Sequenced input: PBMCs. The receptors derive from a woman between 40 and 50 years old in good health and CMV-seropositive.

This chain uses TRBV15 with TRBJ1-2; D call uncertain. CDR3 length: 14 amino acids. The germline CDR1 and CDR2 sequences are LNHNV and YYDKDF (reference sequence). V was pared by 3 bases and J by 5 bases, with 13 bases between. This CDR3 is CATSRAPLSYGYTF. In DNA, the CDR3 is TGTGCCACCAGCAGGGCCCCCCTTTCTTATGGCTACACCTTC.

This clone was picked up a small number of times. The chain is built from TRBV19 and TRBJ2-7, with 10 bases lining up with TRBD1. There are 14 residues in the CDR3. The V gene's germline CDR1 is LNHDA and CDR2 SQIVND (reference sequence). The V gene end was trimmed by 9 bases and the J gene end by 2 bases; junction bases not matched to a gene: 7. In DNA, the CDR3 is TGTGCCAGCACTCCCGGGACAGGGGCCTACGAGCAGTACTTC. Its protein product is CASTPGTGAYEQYF.

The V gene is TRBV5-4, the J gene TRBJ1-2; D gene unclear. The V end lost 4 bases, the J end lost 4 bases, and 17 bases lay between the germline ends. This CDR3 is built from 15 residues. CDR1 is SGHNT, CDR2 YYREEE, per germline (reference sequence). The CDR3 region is CASSPRSGGSYGYTF. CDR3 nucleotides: TGTGCCAGCAGCCCACGATCGGGAGGGTCCTATGGCTACACCTTC. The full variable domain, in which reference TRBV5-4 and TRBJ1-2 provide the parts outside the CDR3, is ETGVTQSPTHLIKTRGQQVTLRCSSQSGHNTVSWYQQALGQGPQFIFQYYREEENGRGNFPPRFSGLQFPNYSSELNVNALELDDSALYLCASSPRSGGSYGYTFGSGTRLTVV.

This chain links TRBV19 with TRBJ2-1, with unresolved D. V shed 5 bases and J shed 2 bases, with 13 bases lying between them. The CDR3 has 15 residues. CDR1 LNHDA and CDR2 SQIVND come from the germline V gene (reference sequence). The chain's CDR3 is CASSFNPRTYNEQFF. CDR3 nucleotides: TGTGCCAGTAGTTTTAACCCGCGGACCTACAATGAGCAGTTCTTC.

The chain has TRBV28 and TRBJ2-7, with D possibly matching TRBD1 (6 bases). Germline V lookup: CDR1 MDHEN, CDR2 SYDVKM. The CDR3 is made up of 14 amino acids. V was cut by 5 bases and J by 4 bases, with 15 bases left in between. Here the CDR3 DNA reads TGTGCCAGCAGTACTCCGGGACAAATATACGAGCAGTACTTC. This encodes CASSTPGQIYEQYF.

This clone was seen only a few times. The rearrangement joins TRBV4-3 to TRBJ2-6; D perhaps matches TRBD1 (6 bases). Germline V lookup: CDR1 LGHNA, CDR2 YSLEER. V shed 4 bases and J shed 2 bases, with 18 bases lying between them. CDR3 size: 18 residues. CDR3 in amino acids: CASSPLPYRDAGANVLTF. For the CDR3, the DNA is TGCGCCAGCAGCCCCCTGCCATACAGGGATGCTGGGGCCAACGTCCTGACTTTC.

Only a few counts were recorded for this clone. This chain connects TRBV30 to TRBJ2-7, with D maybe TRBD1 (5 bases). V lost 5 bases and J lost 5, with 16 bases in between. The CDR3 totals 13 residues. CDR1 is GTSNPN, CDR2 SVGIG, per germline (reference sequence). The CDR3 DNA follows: TGTGCCTGGGAACAGGTCTTGGGGCACGAGCAGTACTTC. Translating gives CAWEQVLGHEQYF.

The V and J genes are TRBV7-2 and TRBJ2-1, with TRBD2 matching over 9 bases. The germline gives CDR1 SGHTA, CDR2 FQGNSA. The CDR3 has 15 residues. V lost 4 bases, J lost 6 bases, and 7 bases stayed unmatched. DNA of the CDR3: TGTGCCAGCAGCTCACCCGGACTAGCGTTCAATGAGCAGTTCTTC. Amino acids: CASSSPGLAFNEQFF.